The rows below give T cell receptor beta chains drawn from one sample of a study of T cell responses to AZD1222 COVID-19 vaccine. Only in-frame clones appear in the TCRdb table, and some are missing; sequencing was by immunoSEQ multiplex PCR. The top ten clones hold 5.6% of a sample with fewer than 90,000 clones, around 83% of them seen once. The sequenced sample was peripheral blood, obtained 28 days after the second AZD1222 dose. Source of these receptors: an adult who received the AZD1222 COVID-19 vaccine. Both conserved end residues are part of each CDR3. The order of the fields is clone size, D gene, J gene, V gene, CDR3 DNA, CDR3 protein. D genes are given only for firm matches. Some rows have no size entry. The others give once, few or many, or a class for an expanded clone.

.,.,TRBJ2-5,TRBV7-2,TGTGCCAGCAGCCCGGGACCAACGCAAGAGACCCAGTACTTC,CASSPGPTQETQYF
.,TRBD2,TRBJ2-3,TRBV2,TGTGCCAGCAGTACACCCGGGACAGGCGCCCCACTAGCGGGAGGTAGCCATACGCAGTATTTT,CASSTPGTGAPLAGGSHTQYF
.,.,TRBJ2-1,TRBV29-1,TGCAGCTCTGGGGGAAGCTCCTACAATGAGCAGTTCTTC,CSSGGSSYNEQFF
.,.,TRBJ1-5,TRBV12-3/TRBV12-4,TGTGCCAGCAGTTTGACCAATCAGCCCCAGCATTTT,CASSLTNQPQHF
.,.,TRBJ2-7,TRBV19,TGTGCCAGTAAACCTGGGGGAGCCAGCAGCTCCTACGAGCAGTACTTC,CASKPGGASSSYEQYF
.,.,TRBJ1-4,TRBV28,TGTGCCAGCAGTGAGTTTAAAACCCATGAAAAACTGTTTTTT,CASSEFKTHEKLFF
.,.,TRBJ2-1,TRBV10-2,TGCGCCAGGGACCGTTCCTACAATGAGCAGTTCTTC,CARDRSYNEQFF
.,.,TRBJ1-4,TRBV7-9,TGTGCCAGCAGCTCCGCCATAGAAGGCGAAAAACTGTTTTTT,CASSSAIEGEKLFF
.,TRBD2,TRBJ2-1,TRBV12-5,TGTGCTAGTGGTTGGGGAGGGATAGGCAATGAGCAGTTCTTC,CASGWGGIGNEQFF
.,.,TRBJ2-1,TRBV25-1,TGTGCCAGCAGTGCGGTGTATGAGCAGTTCTTC,CASSAVYEQFF
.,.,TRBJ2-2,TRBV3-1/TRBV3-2,TGTGCCAGCAGCACCCCCGGGCGGTCGGGCACCGGGGAGCTGTTTTTT,CASSTPGRSGTGELFF
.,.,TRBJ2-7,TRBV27,TGTGCCAGCAGTTTATCCCCCGAGGTCGAGCAGTACTTC,CASSLSPEVEQYF
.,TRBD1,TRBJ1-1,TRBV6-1,TGTGCCAGCAGTGAAAGGGGACAGGGGATTGGGAACACTGAAGCTTTCTTT,CASSERGQGIGNTEAFF
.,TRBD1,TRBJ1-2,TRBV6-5,TGTGCCAGCAGTAACCGACAGGGTGAAGGATATGGCTACACCTTC,CASSNRQGEGYGYTF
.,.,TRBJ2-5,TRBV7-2,TGTGCCAGCAGCTTTAAGGGTGCCTCTCAAGAGACCCAGTACTTC,CASSFKGASQETQYF
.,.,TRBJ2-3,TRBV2,TGTGCCAGCAGAGCCGGGGGTGGAGATACGCAGTATTTT,CASRAGGGDTQYF
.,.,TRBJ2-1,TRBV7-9,TGTGCCAGCAGCCCAGACAGCGAGCAGTTCTTC,CASSPDSEQFF
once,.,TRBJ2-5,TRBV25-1,TGTGCCAGCAGTGTACCCCCGGGGCTGGAGACCCAGTACTTC,CASSVPPGLETQYF
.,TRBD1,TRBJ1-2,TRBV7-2,TGTGCCAGCAGCTGGGACAGAAATTATGGCTACACCTTC,CASSWDRNYGYTF
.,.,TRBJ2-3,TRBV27,TGTGCCAGCAGTTACGTAGCGTTGGTGGGCACAGATACGCAGTATTTT,CASSYVALVGTDTQYF
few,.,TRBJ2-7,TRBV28,TGTGCCAGCAGTTTATTTGACGGTACCTACGAGCAGTACTTC,CASSLFDGTYEQYF
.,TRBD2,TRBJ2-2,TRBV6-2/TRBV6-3,TGTGCCAGCAGTTACTCCGGGAGGGCCGGGACCGGGGAGCTGTTTTTT,CASSYSGRAGTGELFF
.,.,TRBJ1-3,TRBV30,TGTGCCTGGAGTGTACCAATTAGTTCCTCTGGAAACACCATATATTTT,CAWSVPISSSGNTIYF
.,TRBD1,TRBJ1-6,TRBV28,TGTGCCAGCAGCCAGGGGGGGGATAATTCACCCCTCCACTTT,CASSQGGDNSPLHF
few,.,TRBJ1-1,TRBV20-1,TGCAGTCCCATCTGGGGCACTGAAGCTTTCTTT,CSPIWGTEAFF